This record covers a single TCR beta chain. Its antigen is currently unknown. The data were taken from a study of shared clonotypes between healthy human individuals. Study findings and constraints: With few donors, the genetic and exposure-history diversity represented was limited. The four-donor shared clonotypes exceeded non-shared clonotypes in generation probability, with non-shared ones scoring lower.

Naivety among CD8 cells was defined by CD45RO negativity and positive CCR7 selection, thereby excluding terminally differentiated effector memory CD45RA+ cells. Investigators spread the genomic DNA of each subset evenly over several immunoSEQ plates. This table comes from immunoSEQ multiplex PCR, and its TCRdb copy is limited to in-frame clones, with some not included. The data contain more than 600,000 clones, about 91% of them singletons. Per germline, CDR1 MDHEN and CDR2 SYDVKM. The length of the CDR3 is 13 residues. The ends lost 5 bases at V and 10 bases at J; junction bases unmatched: 8. The specimen sequenced was naive CD8+ T cells sorted from blood. The source of this sequence is a man in his thirties or forties in good health. J is TRBJ1-5 and V is TRBV28; TRBD1 matches at 7 bases. The DNA for the CDR3 is TGTGCCAGCAGTCTCAGGGGGTTGTATCCCCAGCATTTT. This sequence encodes CASSLRGLYPQHF. Based on the CDR3 plus reference TRBV28 and TRBJ1-5, the full variable domain is DVKVTQSSRYLVKRTGEKVFLECVQDMDHENMFWYRQDPGLGLRLIYFSYDVKMKEKGDIPEGYSVSREKKERFSLILESASTNQTSMYLCASSLRGLYPQHFGDGTRLSIL.